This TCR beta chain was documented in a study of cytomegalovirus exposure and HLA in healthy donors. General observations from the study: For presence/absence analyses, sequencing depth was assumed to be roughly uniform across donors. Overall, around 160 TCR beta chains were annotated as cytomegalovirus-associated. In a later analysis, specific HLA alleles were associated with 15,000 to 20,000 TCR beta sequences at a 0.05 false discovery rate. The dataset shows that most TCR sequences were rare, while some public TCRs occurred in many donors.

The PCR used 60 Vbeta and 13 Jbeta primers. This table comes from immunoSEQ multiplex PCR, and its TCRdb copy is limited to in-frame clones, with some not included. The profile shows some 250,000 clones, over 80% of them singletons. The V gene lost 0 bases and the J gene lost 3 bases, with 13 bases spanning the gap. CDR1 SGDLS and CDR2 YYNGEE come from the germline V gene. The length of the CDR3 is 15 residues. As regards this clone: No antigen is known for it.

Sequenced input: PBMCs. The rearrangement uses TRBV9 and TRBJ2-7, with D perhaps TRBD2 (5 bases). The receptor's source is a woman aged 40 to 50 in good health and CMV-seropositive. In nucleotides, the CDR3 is TGTGCCAGCAGCGTAGATCCCAACGGGGTCTACGAGCAGTACTTC. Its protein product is CASSVDPNGVYEQYF.